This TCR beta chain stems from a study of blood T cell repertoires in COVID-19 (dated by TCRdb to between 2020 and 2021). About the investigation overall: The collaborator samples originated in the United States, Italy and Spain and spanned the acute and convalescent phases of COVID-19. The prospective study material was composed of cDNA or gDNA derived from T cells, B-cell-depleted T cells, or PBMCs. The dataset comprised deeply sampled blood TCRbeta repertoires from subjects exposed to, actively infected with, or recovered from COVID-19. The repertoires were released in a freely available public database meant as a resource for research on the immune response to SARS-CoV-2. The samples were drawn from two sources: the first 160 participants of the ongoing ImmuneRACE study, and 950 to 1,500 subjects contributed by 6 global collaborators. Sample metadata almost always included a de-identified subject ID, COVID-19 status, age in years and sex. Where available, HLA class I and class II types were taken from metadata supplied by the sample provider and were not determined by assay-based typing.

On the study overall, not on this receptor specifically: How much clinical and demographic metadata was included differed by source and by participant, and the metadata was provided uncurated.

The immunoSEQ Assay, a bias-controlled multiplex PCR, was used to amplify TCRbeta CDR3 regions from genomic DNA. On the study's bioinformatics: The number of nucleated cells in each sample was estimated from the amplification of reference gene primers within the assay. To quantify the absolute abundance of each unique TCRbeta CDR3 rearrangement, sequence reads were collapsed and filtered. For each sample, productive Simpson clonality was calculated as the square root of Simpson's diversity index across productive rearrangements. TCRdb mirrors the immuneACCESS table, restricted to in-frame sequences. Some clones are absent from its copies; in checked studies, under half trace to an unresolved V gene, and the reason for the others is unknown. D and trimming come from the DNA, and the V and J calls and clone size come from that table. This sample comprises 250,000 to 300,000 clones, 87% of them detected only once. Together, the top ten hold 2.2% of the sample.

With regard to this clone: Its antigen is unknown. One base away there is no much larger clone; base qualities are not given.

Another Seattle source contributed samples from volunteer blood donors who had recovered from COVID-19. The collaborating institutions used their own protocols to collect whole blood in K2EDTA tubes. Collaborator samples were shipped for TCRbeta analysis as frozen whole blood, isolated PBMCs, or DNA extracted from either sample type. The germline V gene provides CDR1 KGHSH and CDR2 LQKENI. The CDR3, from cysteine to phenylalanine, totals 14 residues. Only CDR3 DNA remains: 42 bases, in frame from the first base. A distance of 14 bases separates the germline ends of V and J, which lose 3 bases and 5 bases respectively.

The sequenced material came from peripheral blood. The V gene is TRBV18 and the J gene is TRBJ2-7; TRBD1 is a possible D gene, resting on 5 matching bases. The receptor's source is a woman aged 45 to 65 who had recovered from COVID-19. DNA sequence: TGTGCCAGCTCACCGGATATTCAGGGCAACGAGCAGTACTTC. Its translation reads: CASSPDIQGNEQYF. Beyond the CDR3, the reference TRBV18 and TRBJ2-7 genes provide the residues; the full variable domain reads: NAGVMQNPRHLVRRRGQEARLRCSPMKGHSHVYWYRQLPEEGLKFMVYLQKENIIDESGMPKERFSAEFPKEGPSILRIQQVVRGDSAAYFCASSPDIQGNEQYFGPGTRLTVT.